The 4 T cell receptor beta chains reported below all come from one sample, sequenced in a study of CXCR3-negative and CXCR3-positive naive CD8 T cells (dated by TCRdb to the late 2010s). Sequenced using a NextSeq 550. The Human TCR Profiling Kit (MiLaboratory) was used to make UMI-labeled 5' RACE TRB cDNA libraries. TCRdb reprocessed the reads and provides one entry for every CDR3 protein sequence; no DNA is given. The sample's clone listing holds 50,000 to 65,000 distinct CDR3 sequences. Clones ranked in the top ten supply around 4% of the sample. Sequences were obtained from naive CXCR3- CD8+ T cells from blood. Read against the paper, the sample's cell subset or site label means: CD45RO-CCR7+CD27+CD95- naive CD8+ T cells lacking CXCR3 (TNR3-). The receptors originated from a human donor in good health. Some clones in this sample may be carry-over from other donors' samples.

The CDR3 reads CASSFTTGVFYSNQPQHF. The chain recombines TRBV6-6 with TRBJ1-5; TCRdb reports TRBD1, a call that lacks DNA to check it against. In germline, CDR1 is MNHNY, CDR2 SVGAGI (reference sequence). CDR3 length: 18 amino acids.

The V and J genes are TRBV11-2 and TRBJ2-7; no DNA is available, so the TRBD1 call from TCRdb remains unchecked. This CDR3 spans 13 amino acids. Germline V gene lookup returns CDR1 SGHAT and CDR2 FQNNGV. This CDR3 reads CASSLVSGYEQYF.

The rearrangement uses TRBV28 and TRBJ2-7; the D call of TRBD1 rests on TCRdb alone, since no DNA is present to check it. The CDR3 consists of 16 residues. The V gene's germline CDR1 is MDHEN and CDR2 SYDVKM. CDR3: CVSSFYGTVISYEQYF.

V gene TRBV6-5 combines with J gene TRBJ1-1; there is no DNA to check the TCRdb D call of TRBD1. CDR3 length: 15 residues. Germline loops: CDR1 MNHEY, CDR2 SVGAGI. CDR3 loop: CASSQPGQGAIEAFF.